This T cell receptor beta chain was identified during a study of post-analysis software for immune sequencing data. Study information: The disease courses covered relapsing-remitting, secondary progressive and progressive-relapsing multiple sclerosis. The study, taken as a whole, reports: Patients with multiple sclerosis recorded significantly lower normalized Chao1 diversity than controls, the study found. In patients, about five TRBV segments were more frequent than in controls, with TRBV5-6, TRBV5-1 and TRBV20-1 among them. Same-batch preparations were strongly co-clustered by F measure.

With respect to this clonotype: Its antigen is not identified.

V lost 3 bases and J lost 11; bases outside the gene matches: 8. The CDR3 runs to 13 residues. Incorporated into the TCR beta cDNA libraries were unique molecular identifiers, which served to reduce PCR and sequencing biases. There were about 1 to 10 million T cells, and some 500,000 cDNA molecules came from them. Each CDR3 protein gets one entry after TCRdb re-called the PCR reads with MiXCR. The data contain about 540,000 distinct CDR3 sequences, approximately 31% of them singletons. This chain uses TRBV12-3 or TRBV12-4 with TRBJ1-1; 8 bases align to TRBD1. The sequencing input was blood. The source is a girl aged 2 to 17 with multiple sclerosis. The CDR3 region has the DNA TGTGCCAGCAGTTTGACAGGGGATTCGGGCGCTTTCTTT. Its translation: CASSLTGDSGAFF.